This is a list of T cell receptor beta chains from one sample in a study of T cell responses to AZD1222 COVID-19 vaccine. Sequenced by immunoSEQ multiplex PCR; TCRdb stores in-frame clones only, minus some. The data hold 100,000 to 120,000 clones, with more than 70% observed a single time. The sample consisted of peripheral blood, taken on day 0 of MenACWY control vaccination. Receptor source: an adult in good health. The CDR3 runs from the conserved cysteine through the conserved F or W. D genes are given only for firm matches. A row's size may be missing; if present it is once, few, many or a size class.

d_call | clone_size | j_call | v_call | cdr3_aa
. | few | TRBJ2-3 | TRBV20-1 | CSVLVVDTQYF
. | . | TRBJ1-1 | TRBV6-2/TRBV6-3 | CASSSSGWAEAFF
. | . | TRBJ1-2 | TRBV28 | CASSLAGSTSGYTF
. | . | TRBJ2-7 | TRBV5-1 | CASSEPGSGAEQYF
. | once | TRBJ2-3 | TRBV9 | CASTRSPVADTQYF
. | . | TRBJ1-1 | TRBV12-2 | CASRLAETGNTEAFF
TRBD1 | . | TRBJ2-7 | TRBV2 | CASVTGTGAYEQYF
. | . | TRBJ1-2 | TRBV4-3 | CASSQVRGYGYTF
TRBD1 | . | TRBJ1-2 | TRBV6-5 | CASSPGTGGSYGYTF
. | . | TRBJ2-7 | TRBV7-8 | CASSLGQEGEQYF
. | . | TRBJ1-1 | TRBV5-1 | CASSLSGTEAFF
. | . | TRBJ1-1 | TRBV3-1/TRBV3-2 | CASSPEGRVEAFF
TRBD1 | few | TRBJ1-1 | TRBV5-1 | CASSGGQSTTEAFF
. | once | TRBJ2-1 | TRBV19 | CASSMANSYNEQFF
. | . | TRBJ1-4 | TRBV24-1 | CATSDSKTGGIKAEKLFF
. | once | TRBJ2-1 | TRBV30 | CAWSGLNEQFF
TRBD1 | . | TRBJ1-1 | TRBV29-1 | CSVGDRGGTWTEAFF
. | once | TRBJ1-5 | TRBV19 | CASSIAQGNQPQHF
. | . | TRBJ2-3 | TRBV7-2 | CASSLGTPRTDTQYF
TRBD1 | . | TRBJ2-2 | TRBV6-5 | CASSYQSGTGAGELFF
. | . | TRBJ1-2 | TRBV6-1 | CASSEEATGAWGYTF
. | . | TRBJ1-3 | TRBV5-5 | CASSLVRSSGNTIYF
. | . | TRBJ1-5 | TRBV6-5 | CASSYSGITNQPQHF
TRBD1 | once | TRBJ1-1 | TRBV18 | CASSPPGDRFGAEAFF
. | . | TRBJ1-2 | TRBV24-1 | CATSDLKAGNYYGYTF
. | . | TRBJ2-2 | TRBV7-2 | CASSSPTGRGELFF
. | few | TRBJ2-7 | TRBV19 | CASMDSLYEQYF
. | . | TRBJ2-1 | TRBV6-5 | CASSFGGPSYNEQFF
TRBD1 | . | TRBJ1-2 | TRBV28 | CASSSGQGAPNYGYTF
TRBD1 | . | TRBJ2-7 | TRBV28 | CASITTGGSYEQYF
. | few | TRBJ1-5 | TRBV7-2 | CASSPYVRDSNQPQHF
. | . | TRBJ2-3 | TRBV11-3 | CASSSRTSFTDTQYF
. | . | TRBJ1-2 | TRBV28 | CASSQQGYNYGYTF
. | . | TRBJ1-1 | TRBV28 | CASSPSGSGTEAFF
TRBD1 | . | TRBJ1-6 | TRBV5-1 | CASSDPGQGTSPLHF
. | . | TRBJ1-1 | TRBV15 | CATSRGQLNTEAFF
TRBD1 | . | TRBJ2-3 | TRBV7-2 | CASSSRTGGYSTDTQYF
TRBD1 | . | TRBJ2-1 | TRBV27 | CASSLDRGSSNEQFF
. | . | TRBJ2-5 | TRBV7-3 | CASSRAGHKQETQYF
. | . | TRBJ2-3 | TRBV18 | CASSRPSTDTQYF
. | . | TRBJ2-2 | TRBV24-1 | CATKSTGKNTGELFF
TRBD2 | . | TRBJ2-3 | TRBV5-1 | CASSLVGLAGAPDTQYF
. | . | TRBJ1-5 | TRBV19 | CASSPGNSNQPQHF
TRBD2 | . | TRBJ2-1 | TRBV7-3 | CASRSMPSGGIDEQFF
. | . | TRBJ1-4 | TRBV19 | CASSMAGLEKLFF
. | once | TRBJ1-3 | TRBV3-1/TRBV3-2 | CASSLPYGSSGNTIYF